These T cell receptor beta chains were read from a single sample in a study of blood T cell repertoires in COVID-19. The repertoire was sequenced with immunoSEQ multiplex PCR; TCRdb's copy has only in-frame clones and lacks some. This table has around 230,000 clones, around 89% appearing once. The sequencing input was PBMCs or T cells enriched from blood (not recorded which). The receptors here all came from a woman aged 25 to 39 who had recovered from COVID-19. The CDR3 runs from the conserved cysteine through the conserved F or W. D genes are given only for firm matches. Only some rows state a clone size, as once, few, many or a class for expanded clones.

len: 12; j_gene: TRBJ2-4; v_gene: TRBV7-3; d_gene: TRBD2; abundance: -; CDR3aa: CASSSSGGIQYF; CDR3nt: TGTGCCAGCAGCTCCAGCGGGGGCATTCAGTACTTC
len: 19; j_gene: TRBJ2-6; v_gene: TRBV18; d_gene: TRBD1; abundance: -; CDR3aa: CASSPPADRGLSGANVLTF; CDR3nt: TGTGCCAGCTCACCCCCGGCAGACAGGGGGCTCTCTGGGGCCAACGTCCTGACTTTC
len: 20; j_gene: TRBJ1-2; v_gene: TRBV4-1; d_gene: TRBD1; abundance: -; CDR3aa: CASSQDLGFGDQRQGRGYTF; CDR3nt: TGCGCCAGCAGCCAAGATCTTGGATTCGGGGATCAACGACAGGGCAGGGGCTACACCTTC
len: 10; j_gene: TRBJ2-7; v_gene: TRBV23-1; d_gene: -; abundance: -; CDR3aa: CATSPYEQYF; CDR3nt: TGCGCCACCTCCCCCTACGAGCAGTACTTC
len: 15; j_gene: TRBJ2-1; v_gene: TRBV27; d_gene: TRBD2; abundance: -; CDR3aa: CASREIAGGYNEQFF; CDR3nt: TGTGCCAGCAGAGAAATAGCGGGGGGCTACAATGAGCAGTTCTTC
len: 18; j_gene: TRBJ2-3; v_gene: TRBV6-2/TRBV6-3; d_gene: TRBD2; abundance: -; CDR3aa: CASSYSTWLAGAGDTQYF; CDR3nt: TGTGCCAGCAGTTACTCGACCTGGTTAGCGGGGGCCGGTGATACGCAGTATTTT
len: 13; j_gene: TRBJ1-1; v_gene: TRBV5-4; d_gene: TRBD1; abundance: -; CDR3aa: CASSLGRGPEAFF; CDR3nt: TGTGCCAGCAGCTTGGGCAGGGGGCCTGAAGCTTTCTTT
len: 18; j_gene: TRBJ1-5; v_gene: TRBV6-2/TRBV6-3; d_gene: -; abundance: -; CDR3aa: CASSYLGHNILSNQPQHF; CDR3nt: TGTGCCAGCAGTTACCTAGGACATAACATCCTTAGCAATCAGCCCCAGCATTTT
len: 15; j_gene: TRBJ1-1; v_gene: TRBV21-1; d_gene: -; abundance: -; CDR3aa: CASSKVEGWNTEAFF; CDR3nt: TGTGCCAGCAGCAAAGTAGAGGGCTGGAACACTGAAGCTTTCTTT
len: 12; j_gene: TRBJ2-7; v_gene: TRBV3-1/TRBV3-2; d_gene: -; abundance: -; CDR3aa: CASSPRDYEQYF; CDR3nt: TGTGCCAGCAGCCCCCGGGACTACGAGCAGTACTTC
len: 14; j_gene: TRBJ2-7; v_gene: TRBV19; d_gene: -; abundance: -; CDR3aa: CASSLGGQSYEQYF; CDR3nt: TGTGCCAGTAGCCTGGGGGGGCAAAGCTACGAGCAGTACTTC
len: 15; j_gene: TRBJ1-1; v_gene: TRBV11-2; d_gene: TRBD1; abundance: -; CDR3aa: CASSPGTGRKTEAFF; CDR3nt: TGTGCCAGCAGCCCCGGGACAGGGAGGAAAACTGAAGCTTTCTTT
len: 19; j_gene: TRBJ2-3; v_gene: TRBV3-1/TRBV3-2; d_gene: TRBD2; abundance: -; CDR3aa: CASSQRGLAGGPSTDTQYF; CDR3nt: TGTGCCAGCAGCCAAAGGGGACTAGCGGGGGGGCCGAGCACAGATACGCAGTATTTT
len: 13; j_gene: TRBJ1-1; v_gene: TRBV7-9; d_gene: -; abundance: few; CDR3aa: CASSLRENTEAFF; CDR3nt: TGTGCCAGCAGCTTACGAGAGAACACTGAAGCTTTCTTT
len: 14; j_gene: TRBJ2-5; v_gene: TRBV9; d_gene: -; abundance: -; CDR3aa: CASSVGGYQETQYF; CDR3nt: TGTGCCAGCAGCGTAGGGGGCTACCAAGAGACCCAGTACTTC
len: 15; j_gene: TRBJ1-2; v_gene: TRBV7-9; d_gene: -; abundance: once; CDR3aa: CASSLKSVPNYGYTF; CDR3nt: TGTGCCAGCAGCTTAAAGTCGGTACCAAACTATGGCTACACCTTC
len: 14; j_gene: TRBJ2-1; v_gene: TRBV4-3; d_gene: -; abundance: -; CDR3aa: CASSPAKEDNEQFF; CDR3nt: TGCGCCAGCAGCCCCGCGAAAGAGGACAATGAGCAGTTCTTC
len: 16; j_gene: TRBJ1-2; v_gene: TRBV28; d_gene: TRBD1; abundance: -; CDR3aa: CASSSETGGPTSGYTF; CDR3nt: TGTGCCAGCAGTTCAGAAACAGGGGGACCAACTAGTGGCTACACCTTC
len: 14; j_gene: TRBJ1-1; v_gene: TRBV19; d_gene: -; abundance: -; CDR3aa: CASSMGAGGTEAFF; CDR3nt: TGTGCCAGTAGTATGGGGGCTGGCGGCACTGAAGCTTTCTTT
len: 14; j_gene: TRBJ2-4; v_gene: TRBV4-3; d_gene: -; abundance: few; CDR3aa: CASSQDFQGNIQYF; CDR3nt: TGCGCCAGCAGCCAAGATTTTCAGGGAAACATTCAGTACTTC
len: 14; j_gene: TRBJ2-2; v_gene: TRBV29-1; d_gene: TRBD1; abundance: -; CDR3aa: CSVLKTGGTGELFF; CDR3nt: TGCAGCGTTCTCAAAACAGGGGGAACCGGGGAGCTGTTTTTT
len: 15; j_gene: TRBJ2-7; v_gene: TRBV5-6; d_gene: TRBD1; abundance: -; CDR3aa: CASSPIGTGGYEQYF; CDR3nt: TGTGCCAGCAGCCCCATCGGCACAGGGGGCTACGAGCAGTACTTC
len: 13; j_gene: TRBJ2-7; v_gene: TRBV6-5; d_gene: TRBD2; abundance: -; CDR3aa: CASRPSGGGEQYF; CDR3nt: TGTGCCAGCAGACCTAGCGGGGGGGGTGAGCAGTACTTC
len: 16; j_gene: TRBJ2-7; v_gene: TRBV7-2; d_gene: -; abundance: -; CDR3aa: CASSPSTQPGSYEQYF; CDR3nt: TGTGCCAGCAGCCCCAGCACACAGCCAGGCTCCTACGAGCAGTACTTC
len: 11; j_gene: TRBJ1-1; v_gene: TRBV29-1; d_gene: -; abundance: -; CDR3aa: CSVFMNTEAFF; CDR3nt: TGCAGCGTTTTTATGAACACTGAAGCTTTCTTT
len: 12; j_gene: TRBJ1-5; v_gene: TRBV27; d_gene: TRBD1; abundance: -; CDR3aa: CARSTGKQPQHF; CDR3nt: TGTGCCAGGTCGACAGGGAAACAGCCCCAGCATTTT
len: 14; j_gene: TRBJ2-7; v_gene: TRBV2; d_gene: -; abundance: once; CDR3aa: CASSEAGSNYEQYF; CDR3nt: TGTGCCAGCAGTGAAGCCGGGAGTAACTACGAGCAGTACTTC
len: 15; j_gene: TRBJ2-2; v_gene: TRBV21-1; d_gene: -; abundance: -; CDR3aa: CASSYTLSNTGELFF; CDR3nt: TGTGCCAGCAGTTACACGCTCTCGAACACCGGGGAGCTGTTTTTT
len: 14; j_gene: TRBJ1-6; v_gene: TRBV19; d_gene: -; abundance: -; CDR3aa: CASSPLTGDSPLHF; CDR3nt: TGTGCCAGTAGTCCATTAACCGGGGATTCACCCCTCCACTTT
len: 14; j_gene: TRBJ1-2; v_gene: TRBV6-5; d_gene: TRBD1; abundance: -; CDR3aa: CASSYWDRDYGYTF; CDR3nt: TGTGCCAGCAGTTACTGGGACAGGGACTATGGCTACACCTTC
len: 18; j_gene: TRBJ2-3; v_gene: TRBV19; d_gene: -; abundance: -; CDR3aa: CASSIDPYSKTPPDTQYF; CDR3nt: TGTGCCAGTAGTATAGATCCTTACAGCAAAACCCCCCCAGATACGCAGTATTTT
len: 16; j_gene: TRBJ1-1; v_gene: TRBV7-9; d_gene: -; abundance: -; CDR3aa: CASSLVGRDMNTEAFF; CDR3nt: TGTGCCAGCAGCTTAGTTGGCCGAGACATGAACACTGAAGCTTTCTTT
len: 13; j_gene: TRBJ1-6; v_gene: TRBV6-5; d_gene: -; abundance: few; CDR3aa: CASMRLNNSPLHF; CDR3nt: TGTGCCAGCATGAGGCTCAATAATTCACCCCTCCACTTT
len: 15; j_gene: TRBJ1-4; v_gene: TRBV18; d_gene: -; abundance: -; CDR3aa: CASSPPGRPNEKLFF; CDR3nt: TGTGCCAGCTCACCTCCAGGGAGGCCTAATGAAAAACTGTTTTTT
len: 11; j_gene: TRBJ2-4; v_gene: TRBV20-1; d_gene: TRBD1; abundance: -; CDR3aa: CSARDRNIQYF; CDR3nt: TGCAGTGCTCGGGACAGGAACATTCAGTACTTC
len: 14; j_gene: TRBJ1-2; v_gene: TRBV5-1; d_gene: TRBD1; abundance: -; CDR3aa: CASTDRWDSYGYTF; CDR3nt: TGCGCCAGCACGGACAGGTGGGATTCCTATGGCTACACCTTC
len: 13; j_gene: TRBJ1-5; v_gene: TRBV29-1; d_gene: -; abundance: -; CDR3aa: CSVGGVSNQPQHF; CDR3nt: TGCAGCGTCGGGGGGGTTAGCAATCAGCCCCAGCATTTT
len: 14; j_gene: TRBJ1-2; v_gene: TRBV3-1/TRBV3-2; d_gene: -; abundance: -; CDR3aa: CASSPPREGYGYTF; CDR3nt: TGTGCCAGCAGCCCCCCAAGAGAGGGCTATGGCTACACCTTC
len: 12; j_gene: TRBJ2-7; v_gene: TRBV7-9; d_gene: -; abundance: -; CDR3aa: CASSLGPNEQYF; CDR3nt: TGTGCCAGCAGCTTGGGCCCGAACGAGCAGTACTTC
len: 13; j_gene: TRBJ2-7; v_gene: TRBV6-5; d_gene: -; abundance: -; CDR3aa: CASSRDMRAEQYF; CDR3nt: TGTGCCAGCAGTCGAGACATGAGAGCCGAGCAGTACTTC
len: 16; j_gene: TRBJ2-5; v_gene: TRBV6-5; d_gene: TRBD1; abundance: -; CDR3aa: CASSYSQGAPGETQYF; CDR3nt: TGTGCCAGCAGTTACTCACAGGGGGCGCCGGGGGAGACCCAGTACTTC
len: 15; j_gene: TRBJ2-1; v_gene: TRBV7-6; d_gene: -; abundance: -; CDR3aa: CASSLDVGGYNEQFF; CDR3nt: TGTGCCAGCAGCTTAGATGTGGGGGGCTACAATGAGCAGTTCTTC
len: 13; j_gene: TRBJ1-1; v_gene: TRBV25-1; d_gene: -; abundance: -; CDR3aa: CASSHTGGTEAFF; CDR3nt: TGTGCCAGCAGCCACACGGGGGGCACTGAAGCTTTCTTT
len: 16; j_gene: TRBJ2-7; v_gene: TRBV4-1; d_gene: TRBD2; abundance: -; CDR3aa: CASSQGGLADFYEQYF; CDR3nt: TGCGCCAGCAGCCAAGGCGGGCTAGCGGACTTCTACGAGCAGTACTTC
len: 15; j_gene: TRBJ1-2; v_gene: TRBV25-1; d_gene: TRBD1; abundance: -; CDR3aa: CASSDHGDRRHGYTF; CDR3nt: TGTGCCAGCAGTGACCACGGGGACAGGCGCCATGGCTACACCTTC
len: 14; j_gene: TRBJ2-7; v_gene: TRBV6-1; d_gene: TRBD1; abundance: -; CDR3aa: CASSEYEGAGEQYF; CDR3nt: TGTGCCAGCAGTGAATACGAGGGGGCGGGCGAGCAGTACTTC
len: 13; j_gene: TRBJ1-2; v_gene: TRBV6-5; d_gene: -; abundance: -; CDR3aa: CATGQGQGYGYTF; CDR3nt: TGTGCCACGGGGCAGGGGCAAGGCTATGGCTACACCTTC
len: 14; j_gene: TRBJ1-2; v_gene: TRBV6-2/TRBV6-3; d_gene: -; abundance: -; CDR3aa: CASSYSEGTYGYTF; CDR3nt: TGTGCCAGCAGTTACTCGGAGGGTACTTATGGCTACACCTTC
len: 16; j_gene: TRBJ1-6; v_gene: TRBV5-1; d_gene: TRBD1; abundance: few; CDR3aa: CASSPTGSSYNSPLHF; CDR3nt: TGCGCCAGCAGTCCGACAGGGAGCTCCTATAATTCACCCCTCCACTTT
len: 17; j_gene: TRBJ1-4; v_gene: TRBV9; d_gene: TRBD1; abundance: -; CDR3aa: CASSVLDRAHYNEKLFF; CDR3nt: TGTGCCAGCAGCGTACTTGACAGGGCCCATTATAATGAAAAACTGTTTTTT
len: 14; j_gene: TRBJ1-1; v_gene: TRBV19; d_gene: -; abundance: -; CDR3aa: CASSPDSDRTEAFF; CDR3nt: TGTGCCAGTAGCCCCGACAGTGATCGGACTGAAGCTTTCTTT
len: 14; j_gene: TRBJ2-3; v_gene: TRBV7-2; d_gene: -; abundance: -; CDR3aa: CASSLVLGADTQYF; CDR3nt: TGTGCCAGCAGCTTAGTATTAGGGGCAGATACGCAGTATTTT
len: 13; j_gene: TRBJ1-1; v_gene: TRBV7-2; d_gene: TRBD1; abundance: -; CDR3aa: CASSLGRTGGTFF; CDR3nt: TGTGCCAGCAGCTTAGGGCGGACAGGCGGTACTTTCTTT
len: 15; j_gene: TRBJ1-6; v_gene: TRBV5-4; d_gene: TRBD1; abundance: -; CDR3aa: CASSLVQGASEALHF; CDR3nt: TGTGCCAGCAGCTTGGTGCAGGGGGCTTCTGAGGCCCTCCACTTT
len: 17; j_gene: TRBJ1-2; v_gene: TRBV9; d_gene: -; abundance: -; CDR3aa: CASSPPRSRGHLYGYTF; CDR3nt: TGTGCCAGCAGCCCCCCAAGGAGTAGGGGACACCTCTATGGCTACACCTTC